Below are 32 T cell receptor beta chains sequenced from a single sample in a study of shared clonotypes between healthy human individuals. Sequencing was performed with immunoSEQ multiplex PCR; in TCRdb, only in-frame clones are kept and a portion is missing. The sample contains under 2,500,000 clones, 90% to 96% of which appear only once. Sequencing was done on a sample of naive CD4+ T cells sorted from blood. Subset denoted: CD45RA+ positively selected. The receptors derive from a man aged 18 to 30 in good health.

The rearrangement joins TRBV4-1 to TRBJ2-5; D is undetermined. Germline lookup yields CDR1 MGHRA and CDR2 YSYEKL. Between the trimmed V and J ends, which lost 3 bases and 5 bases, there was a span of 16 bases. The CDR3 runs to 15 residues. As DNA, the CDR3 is TGCGCCAGCAGCCAGACACTCCTCCCGAGGGAGACCCAGTACTTC. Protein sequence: CASSQTLLPRETQYF.

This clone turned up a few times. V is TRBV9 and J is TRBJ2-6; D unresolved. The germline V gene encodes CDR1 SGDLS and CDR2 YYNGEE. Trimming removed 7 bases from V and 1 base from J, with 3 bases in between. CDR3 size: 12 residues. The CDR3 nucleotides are TGTGCCAGCGCGTCTGGGGCCAACGTCCTGACTTTC. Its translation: CASASGANVLTF.

The CDR3 loop is CASSSYRGRSRSAEAFF. CDR3 sequence (DNA): TGTGCCAGCAGCTCCTACAGGGGGCGGAGTAGGAGCGCTGAAGCTTTCTTT. The V gene is TRBV5-6, the J gene TRBJ1-1; TRBD1 aligns across 9 bases. Unmatched junction bases numbered 15, after V lost 3 bases and J lost 6 bases. The CDR3 is made up of 17 amino acids. CDR1 is SGHDT and CDR2 is YYEEEE in the germline V gene.

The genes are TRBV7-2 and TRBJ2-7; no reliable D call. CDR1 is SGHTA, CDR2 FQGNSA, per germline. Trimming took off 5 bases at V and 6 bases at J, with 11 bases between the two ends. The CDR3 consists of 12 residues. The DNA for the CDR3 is TGTGCCAGCAGCAACCGGCTGGGCGAGCAGTACTTC. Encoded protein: CASSNRLGEQYF.

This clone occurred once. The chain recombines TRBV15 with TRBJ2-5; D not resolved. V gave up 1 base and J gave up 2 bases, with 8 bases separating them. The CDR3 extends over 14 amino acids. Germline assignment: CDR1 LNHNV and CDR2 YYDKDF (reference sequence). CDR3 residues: CATSRGLIQETQYF. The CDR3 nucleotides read TGTGCCACCAGCAGAGGACTGATACAAGAGACCCAGTACTTC.

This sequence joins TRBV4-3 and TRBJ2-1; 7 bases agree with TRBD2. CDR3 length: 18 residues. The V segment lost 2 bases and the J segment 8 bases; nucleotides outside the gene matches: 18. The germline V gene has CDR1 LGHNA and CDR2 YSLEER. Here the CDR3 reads CASSQKWGGLSRSDEQFF. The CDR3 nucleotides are TGCGCCAGCAGCCAAAAGTGGGGGGGACTTAGTAGGTCGGATGAGCAGTTCTTC.

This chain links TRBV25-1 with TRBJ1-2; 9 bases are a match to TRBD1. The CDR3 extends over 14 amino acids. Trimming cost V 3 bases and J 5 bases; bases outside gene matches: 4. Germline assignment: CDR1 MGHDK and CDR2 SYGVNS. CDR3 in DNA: TGTGCCAGCAGTGAGAGGGACAGGGTTTATGGCTACACCTTC. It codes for CASSERDRVYGYTF.

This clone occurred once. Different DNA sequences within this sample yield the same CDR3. The CDR3 region has the DNA TGCGCCAGCAGCTTAGGAACTGGGAATGAAAAACTGTTTTTT. Translated, it gives CASSLGTGNEKLFF. J is TRBJ1-4 and V is TRBV5-1; no reliable D call. V was clipped by 2 bases and J by 5 bases, with 10 bases between them. The germline V gene encodes CDR1 SGHRS and CDR2 YFSETQ. CDR3 length: 14 residues.

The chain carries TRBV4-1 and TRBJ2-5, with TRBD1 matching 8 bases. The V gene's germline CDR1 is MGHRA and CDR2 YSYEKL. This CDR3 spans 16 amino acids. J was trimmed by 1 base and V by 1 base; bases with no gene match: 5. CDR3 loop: CASSQGGTGAQETQYF. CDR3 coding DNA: TGCGCCAGCAGCCAAGGGGGGACAGGCGCCCAAGAGACCCAGTACTTC.

CDR3 residues: CASSYGGQDNEQFF. CDR3 sequence (DNA): TGTGCCAGCAGTTATGGCGGGCAGGACAATGAGCAGTTCTTC. V and J are TRBV6-6 and TRBJ2-1; D is possibly TRBD2 (5 bases). This CDR3 contains 14 residues. V was pared by 3 bases and J by 5 bases, with 11 bases between. Germline assignment: CDR1 MNHNY and CDR2 SVGAGI (reference sequence).

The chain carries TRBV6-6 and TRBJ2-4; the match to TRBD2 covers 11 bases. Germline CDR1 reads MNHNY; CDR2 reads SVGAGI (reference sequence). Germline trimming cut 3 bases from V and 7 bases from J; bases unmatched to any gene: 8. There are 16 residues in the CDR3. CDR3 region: CASSYGPSGRSNIQYF. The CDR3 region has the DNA TGTGCCAGCAGTTATGGGCCTAGCGGGAGGAGCAACATTCAGTACTTC.

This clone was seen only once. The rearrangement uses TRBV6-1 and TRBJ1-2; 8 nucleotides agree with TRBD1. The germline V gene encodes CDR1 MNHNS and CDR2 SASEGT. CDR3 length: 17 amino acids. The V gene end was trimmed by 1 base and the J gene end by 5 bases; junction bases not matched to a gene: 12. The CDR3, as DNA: TGTGCCAGCAGTGAAGGAGACAGGGGCATCGACTTTTATGGCTACACCTTC. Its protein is CASSEGDRGIDFYGYTF.

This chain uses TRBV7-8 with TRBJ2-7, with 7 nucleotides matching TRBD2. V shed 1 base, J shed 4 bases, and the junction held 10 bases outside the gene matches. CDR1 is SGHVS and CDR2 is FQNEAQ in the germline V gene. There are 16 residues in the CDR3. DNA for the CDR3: TGTGCCAGCAGCTTAGGAGTTGCGGGAGCAGGGTACGAGCAGTACTTC. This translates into CASSLGVAGAGYEQYF.

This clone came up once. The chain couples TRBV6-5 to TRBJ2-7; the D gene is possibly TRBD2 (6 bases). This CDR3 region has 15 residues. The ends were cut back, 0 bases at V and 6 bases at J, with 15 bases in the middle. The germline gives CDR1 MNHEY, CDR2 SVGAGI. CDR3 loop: CASSYSFAGSREQYF. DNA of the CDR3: TGTGCCAGCAGTTACTCTTTTGCGGGGTCGCGCGAGCAGTACTTC.

Here the CDR3 DNA reads TGTGCCAGCAGCCACAGGCTGGCCACCGGGGAGCTGTTTTTT. Translating it yields CASSHRLATGELFF. This rearrangement joins TRBV7-6 to TRBJ2-2; TRBD1 is a possible D gene (5 bases). CDR1 and CDR2 from the germline V gene are SGHVS and FNYEAQ. The V end lost 5 bases, the J end lost 4 bases, and 11 bases lay between the germline ends. The CDR3 extends over 14 amino acids.

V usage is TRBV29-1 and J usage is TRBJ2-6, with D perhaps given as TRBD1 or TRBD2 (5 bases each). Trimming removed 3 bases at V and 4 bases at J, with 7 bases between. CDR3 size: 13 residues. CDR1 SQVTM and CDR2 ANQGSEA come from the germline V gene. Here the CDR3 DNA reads TGCAGCGTTGAGGGGACCGGGGCCAACGTCCTGACTTTC. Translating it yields CSVEGTGANVLTF. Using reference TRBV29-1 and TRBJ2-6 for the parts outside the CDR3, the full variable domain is SAVISQKPSRDICQRGTSLTIQCQVDSQVTMMFWYRQQPGQSLTLIATANQGSEATYESGFVIDKFPISRPNLTFSTLTVSNMSPEDSSIYLCSVEGTGANVLTFGAGSRLTVL.

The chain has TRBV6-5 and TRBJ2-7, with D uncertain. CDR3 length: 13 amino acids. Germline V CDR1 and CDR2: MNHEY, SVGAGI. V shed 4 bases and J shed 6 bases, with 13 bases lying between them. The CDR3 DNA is TGTGCCAGCAGTTTTTTGTCTACGGCCGAGCAGTACTTC. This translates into CASSFLSTAEQYF.

The DNA of the CDR3 is TGTGCCAGCAGCACCGGCGGGCCGGGATTCTCCCAAGGCTTCAATGAGCAGTTCTTC. Protein sequence: CASSTGGPGFSQGFNEQFF. The rearrangement uses TRBV9 and TRBJ2-1; tentative D call: TRBD2 (5 bases). Per germline, CDR1 SGDLS and CDR2 YYNGEE. The V end was cut by 4 bases, the J end by 6 bases, with 29 bases between. The CDR3 contains 19 residues.

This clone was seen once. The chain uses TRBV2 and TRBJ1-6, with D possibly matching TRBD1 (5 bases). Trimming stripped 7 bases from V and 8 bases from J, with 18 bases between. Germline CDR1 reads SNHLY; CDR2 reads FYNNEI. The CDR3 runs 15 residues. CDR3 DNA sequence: TGTGCCAGCACCCCCGGGGGACGCTTAGATTCACCCCTCCACTTT. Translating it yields CASTPGGRLDSPLHF.

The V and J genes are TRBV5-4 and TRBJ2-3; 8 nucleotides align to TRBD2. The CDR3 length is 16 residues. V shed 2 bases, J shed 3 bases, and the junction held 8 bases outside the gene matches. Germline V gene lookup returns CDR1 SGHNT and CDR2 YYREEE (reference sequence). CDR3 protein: CASSFGGLAGTDTQYF. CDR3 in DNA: TGTGCCAGCAGCTTTGGGGGCTTAGCGGGGACAGATACGCAGTATTTT.

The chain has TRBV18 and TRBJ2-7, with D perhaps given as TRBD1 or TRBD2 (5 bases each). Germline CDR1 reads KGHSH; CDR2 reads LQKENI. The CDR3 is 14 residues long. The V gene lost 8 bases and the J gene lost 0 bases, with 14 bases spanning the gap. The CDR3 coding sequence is TGTGCCAGCCAAACCGGGACGCACTCCTACGAGCAGTACTTC. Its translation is CASQTGTHSYEQYF.

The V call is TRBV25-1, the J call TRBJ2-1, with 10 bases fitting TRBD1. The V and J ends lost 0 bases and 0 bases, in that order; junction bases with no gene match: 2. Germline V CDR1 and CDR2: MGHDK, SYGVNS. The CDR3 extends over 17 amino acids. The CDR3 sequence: CASSEYRDRGSYNEQFF. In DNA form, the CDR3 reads TGTGCCAGCAGTGAATATAGGGACAGGGGCTCCTACAATGAGCAGTTCTTC.

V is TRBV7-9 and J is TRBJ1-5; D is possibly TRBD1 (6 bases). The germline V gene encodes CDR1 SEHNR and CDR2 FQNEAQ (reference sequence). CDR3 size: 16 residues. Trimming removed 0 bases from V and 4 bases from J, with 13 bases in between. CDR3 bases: TGTGCCAGCAGCTTAGCAATAGGGGGTGGGAATCAGCCCCAGCATTTT. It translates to CASSLAIGGGNQPQHF. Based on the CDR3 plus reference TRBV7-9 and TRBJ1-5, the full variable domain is DTGVSQNPRHKITKRGQNVTFRCDPISEHNRLYWYRQTLGQGPEFLTYFQNEAQLEKSRLLSDRFSAERPKGSFSTLEIQRTEQGDSAMYLCASSLAIGGGNQPQHFGDGTRLSIL.

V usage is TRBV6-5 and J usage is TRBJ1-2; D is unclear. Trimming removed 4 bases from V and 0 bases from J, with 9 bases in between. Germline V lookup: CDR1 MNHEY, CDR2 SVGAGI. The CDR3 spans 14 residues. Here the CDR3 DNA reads TGTGCCAGCAGTTCGACCGGGACTAACTATGGCTACACCTTC. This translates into CASSSTGTNYGYTF.

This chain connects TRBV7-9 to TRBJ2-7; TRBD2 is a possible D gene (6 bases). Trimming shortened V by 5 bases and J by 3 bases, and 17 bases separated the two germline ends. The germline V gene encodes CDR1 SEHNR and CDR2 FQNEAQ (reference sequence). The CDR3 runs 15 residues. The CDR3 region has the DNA TGTGCCAGCAGCCCGGGACTTACGGGGGTCTACGAGCAGTACTTC. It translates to CASSPGLTGVYEQYF.

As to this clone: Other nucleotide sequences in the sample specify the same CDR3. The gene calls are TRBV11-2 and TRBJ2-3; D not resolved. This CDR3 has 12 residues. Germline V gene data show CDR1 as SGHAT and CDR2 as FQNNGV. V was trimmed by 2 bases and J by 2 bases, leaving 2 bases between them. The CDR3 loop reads CASSLFTDTQYF. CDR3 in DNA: TGTGCCAGCAGCTTATTCACAGATACGCAGTATTTT.

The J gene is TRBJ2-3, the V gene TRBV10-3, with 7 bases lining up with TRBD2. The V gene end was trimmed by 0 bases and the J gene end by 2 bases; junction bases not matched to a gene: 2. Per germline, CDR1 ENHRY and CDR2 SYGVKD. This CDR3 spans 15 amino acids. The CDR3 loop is CAISESGGTTDTQYF. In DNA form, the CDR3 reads TGTGCCATCAGTGAGTCCGGGGGGACCACAGATACGCAGTATTTT.

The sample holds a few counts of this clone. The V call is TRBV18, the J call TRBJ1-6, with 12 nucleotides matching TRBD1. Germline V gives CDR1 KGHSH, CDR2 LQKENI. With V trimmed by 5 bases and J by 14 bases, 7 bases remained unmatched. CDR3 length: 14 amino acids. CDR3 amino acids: CASSSGTGGFTLHF. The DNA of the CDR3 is TGTGCCAGCTCATCCGGGACAGGGGGCTTTACCCTCCACTTT.

The CDR3 sequence: CATAGGGHYNQPQHF. The CDR3 DNA reads as TGTGCCACCGCTGGGGGCGGTCACTACAATCAGCCCCAGCATTTT. The chain recombines TRBV15 with TRBJ1-5, with TRBD1 as a possible D gene (6 bases). CDR3 length: 15 amino acids. The V gene's germline CDR1 is LNHNV and CDR2 YYDKDF (reference sequence). The V end was cut by 8 bases, the J end by 3 bases, with 17 bases between.

As DNA, the CDR3 is TGTGCCAGCTCACCCTATGGGGGACAGGGAGGATCTGGTCGCTACGAGCAGTACTTC. This sequence encodes CASSPYGGQGGSGRYEQYF. This chain connects TRBV18 to TRBJ2-7; 9 bases align to TRBD1. The CDR3 has 19 residues. The germline CDR1 and CDR2 sequences are KGHSH and LQKENI. Unmatched junction bases numbered 18, after V lost 3 bases and J lost 3 bases.

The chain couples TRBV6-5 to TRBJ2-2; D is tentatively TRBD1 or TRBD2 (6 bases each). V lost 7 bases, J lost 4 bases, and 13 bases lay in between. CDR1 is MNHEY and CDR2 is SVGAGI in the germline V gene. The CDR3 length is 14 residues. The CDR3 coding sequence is TGTGCCAGCACCATGACGGGGGCCACCGGGGAGCTGTTTTTT. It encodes CASTMTGATGELFF.

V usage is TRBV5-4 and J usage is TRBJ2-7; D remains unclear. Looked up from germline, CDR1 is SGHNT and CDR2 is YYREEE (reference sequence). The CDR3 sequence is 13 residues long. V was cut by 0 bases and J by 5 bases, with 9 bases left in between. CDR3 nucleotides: TGTGCCAGCAGCTTGGCTGCCGAGAACGAGCAGTACTTC. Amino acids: CASSLAAENEQYF.